This TCR beta chain is from a study of Tregs in tolerant kidney transplant recipients. Study-wide background: CD4+CD25+CD127- cells came from approximately three-day belatacept mixed lymphocyte reactions, some with 5-day graft donor restimulation. Sorting used antibodies to exclude donor cells.

Measured with immunoSEQ multiplex PCR; TCRdb has only the in-frame clones, and not every one. This table holds 15,000 to 20,000 clones, about 57% found once. Findings of the study overall: No direct test of biological reproducibility was done here. Activated donor B cell expansion appeared to reveal the most relevant donor-specific TCRbeta repertoire.

Turning to this clone: Its antigen is unknown.

This receptor was identified in a human donor in good health. Material for sequencing was Tregs from blood cultured with allogeneic cells.

CDR3 DNA sequence: TGTGCCAGCAGCTTAGATCGGACTAGCGGGAGTGAGCAGTTCTTC. This gives the protein CASSLDRTSGSEQFF. V and J are TRBV11-2 and TRBJ2-1; TRBD2 matches 13 bases. J lost 9 bases, V lost 0 bases, and 2 bases had no gene match. CDR1 is SGHAT and CDR2 is FQNNGV in the germline V gene. There are 15 residues in the CDR3.